This T cell receptor (beta chain) was identified during a study of Ad26.COV2.S vaccination and SARS-CoV-2 variants. Looking at the study overall: It was the COV1001 Ad26.COV2.S trial arm that included the donor.

The method was immunoSEQ multiplex PCR; TCRdb's version includes in-frame clones alone and lacks a portion of them. The table has 380,000 or so clones, about 85% seen once. Note on this clone: What it binds is unknown. Other DNA sequences within the sample encode an identical CDR3.

The treatment: over 15 received Ad26.COV2.S at low or high dose, single or two shots; a few received placebo; per-sample allocation not given. The samples date from day 63 after the first vaccine or placebo injection. Wuhan-strain spike was delivered by a replication-incompetent Ad26 vector. V was cut by 1 base and J by 3 bases, with 7 bases left in between. The CDR3 loop spans 13 amino acids. CDR1 is SGHNT and CDR2 is YENEEA in the germline V gene. Study results and limitations: Those who received the vaccine showed greater spike-specific TCR breadth than those given placebo. For non-spike TCRs, breadth in vaccine recipients resembled that in placebo recipients.

The chain employs TRBV11-3 and TRBJ2-7; D is uncertain. Sequencing was performed on peripheral blood, taken in a trial of Ad26.COV2.S vaccine versus placebo. This receptor was identified in a person between 18 and 59 years old who received the Ad26.COV2.S COVID-19 vaccine or a placebo. The CDR3 spells CASSLGASYEQYF. DNA of the CDR3: TGTGCCAGCAGCTTAGGGGCAAGCTACGAGCAGTACTTC.